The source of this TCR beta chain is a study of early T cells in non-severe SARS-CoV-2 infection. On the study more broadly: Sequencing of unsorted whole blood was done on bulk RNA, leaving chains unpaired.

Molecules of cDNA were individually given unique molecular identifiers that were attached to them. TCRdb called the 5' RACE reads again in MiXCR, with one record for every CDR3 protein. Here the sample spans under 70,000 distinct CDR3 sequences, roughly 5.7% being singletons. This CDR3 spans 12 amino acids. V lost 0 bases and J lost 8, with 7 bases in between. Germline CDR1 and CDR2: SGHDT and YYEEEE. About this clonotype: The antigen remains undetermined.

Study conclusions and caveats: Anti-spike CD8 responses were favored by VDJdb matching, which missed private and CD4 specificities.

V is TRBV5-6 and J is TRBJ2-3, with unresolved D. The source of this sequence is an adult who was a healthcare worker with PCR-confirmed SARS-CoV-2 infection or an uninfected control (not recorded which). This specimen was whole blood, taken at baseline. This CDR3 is CASSLELSTQYF. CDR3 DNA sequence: TGTGCCAGCAGCTTGGAGCTCAGTACGCAGTATTTT.